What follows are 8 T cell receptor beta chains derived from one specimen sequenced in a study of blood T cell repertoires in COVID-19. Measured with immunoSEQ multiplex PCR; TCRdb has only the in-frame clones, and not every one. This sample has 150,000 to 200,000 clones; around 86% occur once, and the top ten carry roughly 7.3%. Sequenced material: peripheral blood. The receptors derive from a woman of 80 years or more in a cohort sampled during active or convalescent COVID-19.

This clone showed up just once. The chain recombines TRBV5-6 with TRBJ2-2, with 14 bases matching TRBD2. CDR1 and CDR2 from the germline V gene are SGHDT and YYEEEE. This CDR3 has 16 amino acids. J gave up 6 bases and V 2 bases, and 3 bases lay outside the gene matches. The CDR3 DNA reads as TGTGCCAGCAGCTTAGGACTAGCGGGAGGCGCCGGGGAGCTGTTTTTT. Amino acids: CASSLGLAGGAGELFF.

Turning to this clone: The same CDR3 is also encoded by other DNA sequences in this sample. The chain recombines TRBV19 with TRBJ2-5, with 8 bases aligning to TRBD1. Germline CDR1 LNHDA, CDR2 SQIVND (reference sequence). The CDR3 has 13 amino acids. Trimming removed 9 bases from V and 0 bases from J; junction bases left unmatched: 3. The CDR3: CASRTGNQETQYF. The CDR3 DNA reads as TGTGCCAGCCGGACAGGGAACCAAGAGACCCAGTACTTC.

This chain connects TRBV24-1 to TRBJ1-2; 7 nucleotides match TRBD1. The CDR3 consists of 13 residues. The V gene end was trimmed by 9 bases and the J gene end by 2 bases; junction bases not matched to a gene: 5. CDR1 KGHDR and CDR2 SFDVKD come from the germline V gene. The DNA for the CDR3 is TGTGCCACCGCGACAGGGAACAACTATGGCTACACCTTC. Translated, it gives CATATGNNYGYTF.

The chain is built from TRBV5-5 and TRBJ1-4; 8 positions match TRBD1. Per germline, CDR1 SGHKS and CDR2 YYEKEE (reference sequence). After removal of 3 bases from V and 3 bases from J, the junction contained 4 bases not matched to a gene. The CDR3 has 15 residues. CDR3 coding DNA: TGTGCCAGCAGCTCCCAGGGGGCGTCTAATGAAAAACTGTTTTTT. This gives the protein CASSSQGASNEKLFF.

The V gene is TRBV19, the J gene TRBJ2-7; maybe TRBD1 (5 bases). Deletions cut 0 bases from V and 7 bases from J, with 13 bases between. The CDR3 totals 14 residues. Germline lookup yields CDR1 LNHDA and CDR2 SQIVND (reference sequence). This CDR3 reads CASSIEARALEQYF. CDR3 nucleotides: TGTGCCAGTAGTATAGAGGCCAGGGCCTTGGAGCAGTACTTC.

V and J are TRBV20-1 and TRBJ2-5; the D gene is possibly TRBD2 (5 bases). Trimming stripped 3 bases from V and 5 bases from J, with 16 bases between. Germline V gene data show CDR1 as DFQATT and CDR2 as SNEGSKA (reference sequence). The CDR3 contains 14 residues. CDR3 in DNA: TGCAGTGCTAGTGAGGGCCTACGGCAGGAGACCCAGTACTTC. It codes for CSASEGLRQETQYF.

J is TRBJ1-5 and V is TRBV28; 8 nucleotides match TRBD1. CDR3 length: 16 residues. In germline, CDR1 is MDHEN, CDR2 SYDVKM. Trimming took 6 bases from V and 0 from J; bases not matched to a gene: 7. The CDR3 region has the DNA TGTGCCAGCAGGCCGACAGGGGCGTATAGCAATCAGCCCCAGCATTTT. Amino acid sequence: CASRPTGAYSNQPQHF.

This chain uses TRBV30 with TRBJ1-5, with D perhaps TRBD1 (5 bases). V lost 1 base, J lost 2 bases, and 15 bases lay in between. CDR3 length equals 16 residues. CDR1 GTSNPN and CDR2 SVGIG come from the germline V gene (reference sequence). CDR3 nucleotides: TGTGCCTGGAGTGCTTGGCGTGGGGCACGCAATCAGCCCCAGCATTTT. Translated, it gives CAWSAWRGARNQPQHF.